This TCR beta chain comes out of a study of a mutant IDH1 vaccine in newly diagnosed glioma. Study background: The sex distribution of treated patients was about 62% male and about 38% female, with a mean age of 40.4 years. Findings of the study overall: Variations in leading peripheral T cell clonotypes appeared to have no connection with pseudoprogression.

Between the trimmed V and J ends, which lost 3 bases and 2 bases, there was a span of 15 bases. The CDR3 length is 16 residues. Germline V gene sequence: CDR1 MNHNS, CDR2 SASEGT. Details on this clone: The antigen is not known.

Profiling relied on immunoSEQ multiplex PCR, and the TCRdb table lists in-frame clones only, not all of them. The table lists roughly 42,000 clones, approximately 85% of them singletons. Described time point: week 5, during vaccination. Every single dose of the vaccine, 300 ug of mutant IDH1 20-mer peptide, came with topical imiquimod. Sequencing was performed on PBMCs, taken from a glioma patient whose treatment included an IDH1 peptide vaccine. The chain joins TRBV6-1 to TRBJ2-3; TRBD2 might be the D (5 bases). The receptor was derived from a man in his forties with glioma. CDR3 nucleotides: TGTGCCAGCAGTGACGGGCGGGCCTACCACACAGATACGCAGTATTTT. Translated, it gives CASSDGRAYHTDTQYF.